The rows below give T cell receptor beta chains drawn from one sample of a study of cytomegalovirus exposure and HLA in healthy donors. Profiling relied on immunoSEQ multiplex PCR, and the TCRdb table lists in-frame clones only, not all of them. The table lists some 120,000 clones, roughly 82% of them singletons, with about 2.7% in the top ten. Sequenced material: PBMCs. Receptor source: a woman under 30 in good health and CMV-seropositive. Each CDR3 is given with its conserved first and last residue. D genes are given only for firm matches. A clone size is listed for some rows: how often the clone was seen (once, few, many), or a class if it is expanded.

DNA	CDR3	J	D	V	size
TGTGCCAGCAGCTCCCGAGGAGACATTCAGTACTTC	CASSSRGDIQYF	TRBJ2-4	-	TRBV11-2	-
TGTGCCAGCAGCTTGGGGGGCGACACCCCACCTGAAAAACTGTTTTTT	CASSLGGDTPPEKLFF	TRBJ1-4	-	TRBV5-6	-
TGTGCCAGCTCACCGCCGGGGACAGGCCCTTATCGCTACACCTTC	CASSPPGTGPYRYTF	TRBJ1-2	TRBD1	TRBV18	-
TGTGCCAGCGGGACGCGGGCAGGGGGCACCCCTGAAGCTTTCTTT	CASGTRAGGTPEAFF	TRBJ1-1	TRBD1	TRBV6-1	once
TGTGCCAGCAGTTACAGTACAGGGGGTGGAAACACCATATATTTT	CASSYSTGGGNTIYF	TRBJ1-3	TRBD1	TRBV6-5	-
TGTGCCAGCAGGAGGGACAGCCTCTACGAGCAGTACTTC	CASRRDSLYEQYF	TRBJ2-7	TRBD1	TRBV2	-
TGTGCCAGCAGCTTTAGCGGGGGGAAATTTAATGAGCAGTTCTTC	CASSFSGGKFNEQFF	TRBJ2-1	TRBD2	TRBV13	-
TGCAGCGTCAAACAGGGGACCGGGGAGCTGTTTTTT	CSVKQGTGELFF	TRBJ2-2	TRBD1	TRBV29-1	-
TGCGCCAGCAGCCTAGCTGTTGGGAATCAGCCCCAGCATTTT	CASSLAVGNQPQHF	TRBJ1-5	-	TRBV4-1	-
TGTGCCATCAGAAGCGGGGGGGCTGTAGATACGCAGTATTTT	CAIRSGGAVDTQYF	TRBJ2-3	TRBD2	TRBV10-3	-
TGTGCCAGCAGCTTGGACACCCGTTCCCTCCACTTT	CASSLDTRSLHF	TRBJ1-6	-	TRBV7-9	-
TGCGCCAGCAGCTTGCGACTAGCGGGCACCGGGGAGCTGTTTTTT	CASSLRLAGTGELFF	TRBJ2-2	TRBD2	TRBV5-1	-
TGTGCCAGCAGTCTTGACAGGGTCTCCTACAATGAGCAGTTCTTC	CASSLDRVSYNEQFF	TRBJ2-1	TRBD1	TRBV6-5	-
TGCAGCGGCGGGGATACCTATGGCTACACCTTC	CSGGDTYGYTF	TRBJ1-2	-	TRBV29-1	-
TGTGCCAGCAGTTTATTGACTAGCGGGGGGCCGAACAATGAGCAGTTCTTC	CASSLLTSGGPNNEQFF	TRBJ2-1	TRBD2	TRBV28	few
TGTGCCAGTAGACACCAGTACCAGGCCAATCAGCCCCAGCATTTT	CASRHQYQANQPQHF	TRBJ1-5	-	TRBV19	-
TGTGCCAGCAGCCTTAGTCCCCGAGCGGGGTTCACAGATACGCAGTATTTT	CASSLSPRAGFTDTQYF	TRBJ2-3	TRBD2	TRBV9	once
TGTGCCAGCAGTGGGACTGTAACCACAGATACGCAGTATTTT	CASSGTVTTDTQYF	TRBJ2-3	-	TRBV6-1	-
TGTGCCAGCAGCTTATTTCTAGCGGGTAGGACAGATACGCAGTATTTT	CASSLFLAGRTDTQYF	TRBJ2-3	TRBD2	TRBV11-2	-
TGCGCCAGCAGCCGGGACAGGGACTACGAGCAGTACTTC	CASSRDRDYEQYF	TRBJ2-7	TRBD1	TRBV4-1	-
TGTGCCAGCAGCTTCATACAGAGTAACACTGAAGCTTTCTTT	CASSFIQSNTEAFF	TRBJ1-1	-	TRBV5-6	-
TGTGCCAGCCGACAGGGGGCGCAAGAGACCCAGTACTTC	CASRQGAQETQYF	TRBJ2-5	TRBD1	TRBV27	-
TGTGCCAGCTCACCAACGAGACTAGCGGGAATCACAGATACGCAGTATTTT	CASSPTRLAGITDTQYF	TRBJ2-3	TRBD2	TRBV18	once
TGTGCCAGCAGCTTGACAAGAACACACACCGGGGAGCTGTTTTTT	CASSLTRTHTGELFF	TRBJ2-2	-	TRBV5-6	-